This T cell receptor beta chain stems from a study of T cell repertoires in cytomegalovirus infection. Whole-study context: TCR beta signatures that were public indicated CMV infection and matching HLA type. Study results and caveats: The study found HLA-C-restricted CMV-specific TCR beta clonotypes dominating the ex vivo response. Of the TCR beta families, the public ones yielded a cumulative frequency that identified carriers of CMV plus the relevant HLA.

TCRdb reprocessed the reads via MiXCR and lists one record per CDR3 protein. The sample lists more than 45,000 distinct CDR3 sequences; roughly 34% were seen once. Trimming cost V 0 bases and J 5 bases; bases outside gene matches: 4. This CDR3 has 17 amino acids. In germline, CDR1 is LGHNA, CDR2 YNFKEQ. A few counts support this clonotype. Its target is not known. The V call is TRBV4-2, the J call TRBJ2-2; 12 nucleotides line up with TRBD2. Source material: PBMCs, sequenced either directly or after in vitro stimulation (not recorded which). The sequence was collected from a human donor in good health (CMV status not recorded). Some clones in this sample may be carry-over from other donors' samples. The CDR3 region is CASSQDPGLAGTGELFF. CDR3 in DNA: TGTGCCAGCAGCCAAGATCCCGGACTAGCGGGAACCGGGGAGCTGTTTTTT.